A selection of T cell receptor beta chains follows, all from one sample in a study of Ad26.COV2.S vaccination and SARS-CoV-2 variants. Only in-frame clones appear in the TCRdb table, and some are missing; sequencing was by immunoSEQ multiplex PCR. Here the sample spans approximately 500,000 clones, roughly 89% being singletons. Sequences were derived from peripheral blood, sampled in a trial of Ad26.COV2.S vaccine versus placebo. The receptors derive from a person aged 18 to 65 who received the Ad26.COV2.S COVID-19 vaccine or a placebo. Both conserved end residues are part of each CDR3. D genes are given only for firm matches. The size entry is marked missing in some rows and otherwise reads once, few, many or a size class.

TGTGCCTGGAGTGTTGGTCGATCAGGTCCTGAAAAACTGTTTTTT,CAWSVGRSGPEKLFF,TRBV30,NA,NA,TRBJ1-4
TGTGCCTTCACCCGGCGGGGGTTACTGGGAAACACCATATATTTT,CAFTRRGLLGNTIYF,TRBV30,NA,few,TRBJ1-3
TGTGCCACCCATCGGTACAATGAGCAGTTCTTC,CATHRYNEQFF,TRBV7-9,NA,NA,TRBJ2-1
TGTGCCAGCAGGGGAGACAGGGGGTTTAATTCACCCCTCCACTTT,CASRGDRGFNSPLHF,TRBV6-5,TRBD1,NA,TRBJ1-6
TGTGCCAGCAGCTCCCGGACTAGCGGGAGAGGAACCGGGGAGCTGTTTTTT,CASSSRTSGRGTGELFF,TRBV7-9,TRBD2,NA,TRBJ2-2
TGTGCCAGCAGTATGGACAGGGTCGGGCGAAGAAGCAATCAGCCCCAGCATTTT,CASSMDRVGRRSNQPQHF,TRBV2,TRBD1,NA,TRBJ1-5
TGTGCCAGTAGCCCCGATCGGTCCGGGGAGCTGTTTTTT,CASSPDRSGELFF,TRBV19,NA,few,TRBJ2-2
TGTGCCAGCAGCGTAGGGAGTGTTGGGGGGACCGGCTACACCTTC,CASSVGSVGGTGYTF,TRBV9,NA,NA,TRBJ1-2
TGTGCCACCAGTGAATCACCGGGACCGCAGTACTTC,CATSESPGPQYF,TRBV24-1,NA,NA,TRBJ2-7
TGCGCCAGCAGCTTGGGTCAGGGGTTCGCTGAAGCTTTCTTT,CASSLGQGFAEAFF,TRBV5-1,NA,NA,TRBJ1-1
TGCAGTGCTACTACTAGCGTGACCCAGTACTTC,CSATTSVTQYF,TRBV20-1,TRBD2,NA,TRBJ2-5
TGCGCCAGCAGCTCCGACACCGGGGAGCTGTTTTTT,CASSSDTGELFF,TRBV5-1,NA,NA,TRBJ2-2
TGTGCCAGCTACAGGGTCGGCAAGACCCAGTACTTC,CASYRVGKTQYF,TRBV6-5,NA,NA,TRBJ2-5
TGTGCCTGGACTAGCGGGCTCTATGAGCAGTTCTTC,CAWTSGLYEQFF,TRBV30,TRBD2,NA,TRBJ2-1
TGTGCCAGCAGCGGTAACGAGCAGTACTTC,CASSGNEQYF,TRBV7-9,NA,few,TRBJ2-7
TGTGCCAGCAGCGCCCCAAGGACGGTCTCCTACAATGAGCAGTTCTTC,CASSAPRTVSYNEQFF,TRBV6-2/TRBV6-3,NA,NA,TRBJ2-1
TGTGCCAGCAGCGACGGGACTAGGGGCTACAATGAGCAGTTCTTC,CASSDGTRGYNEQFF,TRBV7-3,TRBD2,few,TRBJ2-1
TGTGCCAGCAGCCAAGAAACCGGGACAGGGCCAGATACGCAGTATTTT,CASSQETGTGPDTQYF,TRBV4-2,TRBD1,few,TRBJ2-3
TGTGCCAGCAGCCCGGACAGGGTAGCCAAAAACATTCAGTACTTC,CASSPDRVAKNIQYF,TRBV7-2,TRBD1,NA,TRBJ2-4
TGTGCCAGTAGTGCTTCCGCGGGACCCAATGAAAAACTGTTTTTT,CASSASAGPNEKLFF,TRBV19,NA,NA,TRBJ1-4
TGCGCCAGCAGCCAAGAGGGCCAGGCGAGCTCCTATAATTCACCCCTCCACTTT,CASSQEGQASSYNSPLHF,TRBV4-1,NA,NA,TRBJ1-6
TGCGCCAGCAGCTTTCGTGCAACTAATGAAAAACTGTTTTTT,CASSFRATNEKLFF,TRBV5-1,NA,NA,TRBJ1-4
TGTGCCAGCAGCTCGAGCGGGGGACGCACAGATACGCAGTATTTT,CASSSSGGRTDTQYF,TRBV7-2,TRBD2,NA,TRBJ2-3
TGTGCCAGCTCAACAGACAGGTTGAAGACCCAGTACTTC,CASSTDRLKTQYF,TRBV18,NA,NA,TRBJ2-5
TGTGCCAGCAGCCAAGATCGGGGGGGAAAACTGTTTTTT,CASSQDRGGKLFF,TRBV14,NA,NA,TRBJ1-4
TGTGCCAGCAGCCGTTCCAGGGGAGACAGGCGCTACAATGAGCAGTTCTTC,CASSRSRGDRRYNEQFF,TRBV14,NA,NA,TRBJ2-1
TGTGCCAGCACCCCCGGGGTAGCGGGAGCCCCTGAGCAGTTCTTC,CASTPGVAGAPEQFF,TRBV9,TRBD2,NA,TRBJ2-1
TGTGCCAGCAACTCGGTGGGGGCTCACGAGACCCAGTACTTC,CASNSVGAHETQYF,TRBV7-8,NA,NA,TRBJ2-5
TGTGCCAGCAACCTAGGATGGGGGGCTGAAGCTTTCTTT,CASNLGWGAEAFF,TRBV5-6,NA,NA,TRBJ1-1
TGTGCCAGCAGCAATAGGGGCCTCGCGGGAGGGGGCGAGCAGTACTTC,CASSNRGLAGGGEQYF,TRBV11-1,TRBD2,NA,TRBJ2-7
TGCGCCAGCAGCTGGACTAGCGGGAACACCGGGGAGCTGTTTTTT,CASSWTSGNTGELFF,TRBV5-1,TRBD2,once,TRBJ2-2
TGTGCCAGCAGTTTATCGGGGGGGGATGGGCAGATCTATGGCTACACCTTC,CASSLSGGDGQIYGYTF,TRBV27,NA,NA,TRBJ1-2
TGTGCCAGCTCGGGGGGACAGGGACAAGAGACCCAGTACTTC,CASSGGQGQETQYF,TRBV2,TRBD1,NA,TRBJ2-5